Below, 3 T cell receptor beta chains from the same sample are listed, as sequenced in a study of T cells in localized non-small cell lung cancer. TCRdb's table, derived via immunoSEQ multiplex PCR, lists solely in-frame clones and lacks some. The sample comprises about 11,000 clones, around 82% of which are singletons, and about 20% rests with the top ten. Sequencing was performed on peripheral blood mononuclear cells, taken before any cancer treatment. The receptor set was obtained from a female donor over 55 with stage II lung adenocarcinoma.

The chain couples TRBV11-2 to TRBJ2-1; unclear D gene. This CDR3 region has 15 residues. CDR1 is SGHAT, CDR2 FQNNGV, per germline. The V end lost 3 bases, the J end lost 2 bases, and 11 bases lay between the germline ends. CDR3 sequence: CASSFYGSTYNEQFF. Written as DNA, the CDR3 is TGTGCCAGCAGCTTCTACGGCTCGACCTACAATGAGCAGTTCTTC. Filled out from reference TRBV11-2 and TRBJ2-1, the complete variable domain reads EAGVAQSPRYKIIEKRQSVAFWCNPISGHATLYWYQQILGQGPKLLIQFQNNGVVDDSQLPKDRFSAERLKGVDSTLKIQPAKLEDSAVYLCASSFYGSTYNEQFFGPGTRLTVL.

The V and J genes are TRBV7-3 and TRBJ2-3; TRBD2 might be the D (6 bases). V dropped 4 bases and J dropped 3 bases, with 8 bases sitting between them. Germline V lookup: CDR1 SGHTA, CDR2 FQGTGA. This CDR3 has 13 residues. CDR3 loop: CASSWGGTDTQYF. In DNA, the CDR3 is TGTGCCAGCAGCTGGGGAGGTACAGATACGCAGTATTTT.

The table lists this clone with a count of one. The chain employs TRBV2 and TRBJ2-3, with D uncertain. The CDR3 extends over 13 amino acids. V lost 4 bases, J lost 4 bases, and 9 bases lay in between. CDR1 is SNHLY, CDR2 FYNNEI, per germline. CDR3 coding DNA: TGTGCCAGCAGTGGCCTAAAGGCAGATACGCAGTATTTT. It yields the protein CASSGLKADTQYF.